The present TCR beta chain was sequenced within a study of shared clonotypes between healthy human individuals. At the level of the study: The study drew on two women and a few men aged 18 to 49 as donors. Findings and limits, study-wide: With a handful of donors compared, approximately 5.5% of naive CD4 clonotypes were shared. When compared with the clonotypes that were shared by all four sorted-subset donors, the non-shared clonotypes turned out to have lower generation probabilities. Blood was the only sampled material, and tissue repertoires likely differ.

The V gene lost 5 bases and the J gene lost 0 bases, with 6 bases spanning the gap. Germline values: CDR1 SGHNT, CDR2 YENEEA. The CDR3 is 13 residues long. Naive-designated CD8 cells lacked CD45RO, were positively enriched for CCR7, and omitted terminally differentiated effector memory CD45RA+ cells. Assay used: immunoSEQ multiplex PCR; TCRdb lists only in-frame clones, some missing. The table records 1.5 million to 2.5 million clones, less than 95% of them present only once. As to this clone: What it binds is unknown.

This chain uses TRBV11-3 with TRBJ2-3, with D possibly being TRBD2 (6 bases). This clonotype was sampled from a man between 18 and 35 years old in good health. The sample comprised naive CD8+ T cells sorted from blood. CDR3 nucleotide sequence: TGTGCCAGCAGCAGCGGGAGCACAGATACGCAGTATTTT. Translation: CASSSGSTDTQYF.